The T cell receptor (beta chain) under discussion was sequenced for a study of Ad26.COV2.S vaccination and SARS-CoV-2 variants. For the study at large: The authors gave Ad26.COV2.S intramuscularly, either once or twice 56 days apart.

This CDR3 comprises 13 residues. Unmatched junction bases numbered 3, after V lost 8 bases and J lost 2 bases. Germline loops: CDR1 MNHEY, CDR2 SVGAGI. Assay: immunoSEQ multiplex PCR; the TCRdb copy retains only in-frame clones and omits some. Of 330,000 or so clones in the sample, under 90% are singletons; the top ten hold around 5%. The treatment is: some 19 received Ad26.COV2.S at low or high dose, single or two shots; a few received placebo; per-sample allocation not given. The study sampled participants on day 63 after the first vaccine or placebo injection. As regards this clone: No antigen is known for it.

Whole-study findings and limits: Placebo and vaccine recipients had non-spike TCR breadth that was similar. There was reportedly substantial breadth in spike-specific CD8+ and CD4+ T cell responses after vaccination.

The sample in question was peripheral blood, obtained in a trial of Ad26.COV2.S vaccine versus placebo. The sequence was obtained from a person between 18 and 60 years old who received the Ad26.COV2.S COVID-19 vaccine or a placebo. The chain uses TRBV6-5 and TRBJ2-1, with 7 bases that match TRBD1. The CDR3 DNA is TGTGCCAGCCGGGACAGCACCTACAATGAGCAGTTCTTC. Encoded protein: CASRDSTYNEQFF.